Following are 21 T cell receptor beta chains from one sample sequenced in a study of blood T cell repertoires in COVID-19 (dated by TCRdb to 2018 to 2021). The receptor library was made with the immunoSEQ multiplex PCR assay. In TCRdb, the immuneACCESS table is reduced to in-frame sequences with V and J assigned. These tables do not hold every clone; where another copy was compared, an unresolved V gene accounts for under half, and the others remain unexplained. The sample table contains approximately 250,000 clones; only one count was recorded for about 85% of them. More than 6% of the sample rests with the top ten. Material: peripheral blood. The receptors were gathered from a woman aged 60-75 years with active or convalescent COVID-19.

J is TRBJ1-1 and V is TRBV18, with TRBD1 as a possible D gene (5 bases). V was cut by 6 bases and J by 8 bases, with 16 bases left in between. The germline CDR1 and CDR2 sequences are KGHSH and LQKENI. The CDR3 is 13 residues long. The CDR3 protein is CASSKLREVEAFF. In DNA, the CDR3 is TGTGCCAGCTCTAAACTCAGGGAGGTCGAAGCTTTCTTT.

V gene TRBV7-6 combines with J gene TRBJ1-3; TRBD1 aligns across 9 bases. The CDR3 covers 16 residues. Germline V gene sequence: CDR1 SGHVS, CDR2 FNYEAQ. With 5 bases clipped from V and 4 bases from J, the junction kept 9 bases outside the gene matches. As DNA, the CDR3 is TGTGCCAGCAGCCCGCTGCAGACAGGGGGAGGAAACACCATATATTTT. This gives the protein CASSPLQTGGGNTIYF.

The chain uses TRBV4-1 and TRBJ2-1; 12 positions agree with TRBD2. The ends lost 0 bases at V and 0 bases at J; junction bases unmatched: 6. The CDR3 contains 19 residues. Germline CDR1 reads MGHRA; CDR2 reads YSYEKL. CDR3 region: CASSQDGRLAGDSYNEQFF. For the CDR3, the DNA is TGCGCCAGCAGCCAAGATGGACGACTAGCGGGAGACTCCTACAATGAGCAGTTCTTC.

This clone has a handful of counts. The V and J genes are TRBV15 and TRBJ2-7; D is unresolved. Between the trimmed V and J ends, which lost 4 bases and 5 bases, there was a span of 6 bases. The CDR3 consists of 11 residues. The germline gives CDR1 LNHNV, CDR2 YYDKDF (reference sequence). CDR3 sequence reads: CATSKPHEQYV. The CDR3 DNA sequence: TGTGCCACCAGCAAGCCCCACGAGCAGTACGTC.

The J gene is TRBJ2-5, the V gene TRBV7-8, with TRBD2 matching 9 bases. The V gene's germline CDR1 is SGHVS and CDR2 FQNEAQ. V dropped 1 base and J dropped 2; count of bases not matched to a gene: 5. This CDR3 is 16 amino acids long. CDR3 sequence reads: CASSLDRTSVQETQYF. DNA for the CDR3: TGTGCCAGCAGCTTAGACAGGACTAGCGTTCAAGAGACCCAGTACTTC.

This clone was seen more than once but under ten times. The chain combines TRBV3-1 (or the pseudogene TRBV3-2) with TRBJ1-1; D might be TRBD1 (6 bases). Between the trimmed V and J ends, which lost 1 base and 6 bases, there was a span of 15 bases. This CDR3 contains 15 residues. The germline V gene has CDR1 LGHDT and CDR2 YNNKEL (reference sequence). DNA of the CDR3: TGTGCCAGCAGCCAAGGGCCCTTTGGGGGCGCTGAAGCTTTCTTT. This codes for CASSQGPFGGAEAFF.

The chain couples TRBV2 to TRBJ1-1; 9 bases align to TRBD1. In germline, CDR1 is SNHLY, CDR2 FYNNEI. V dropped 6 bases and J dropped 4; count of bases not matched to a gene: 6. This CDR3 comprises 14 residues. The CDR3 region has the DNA TGTGCCAGCAGCGGGGACAGGGTTGGCACTGAAGCTTTCTTT. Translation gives CASSGDRVGTEAFF.

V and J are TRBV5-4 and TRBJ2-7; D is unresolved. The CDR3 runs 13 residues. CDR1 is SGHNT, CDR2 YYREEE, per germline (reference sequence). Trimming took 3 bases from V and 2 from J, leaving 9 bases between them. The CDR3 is CASSSRDTYEQYF. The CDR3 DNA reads TGTGCCAGCAGCTCCCGTGACACCTACGAGCAGTACTTC.

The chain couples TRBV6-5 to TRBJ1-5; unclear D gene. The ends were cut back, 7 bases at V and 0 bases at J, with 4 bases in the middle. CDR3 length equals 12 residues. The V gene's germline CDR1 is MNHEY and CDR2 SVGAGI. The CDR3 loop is CASTGSNQPQHF. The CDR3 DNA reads TGTGCCAGCACAGGTAGCAATCAGCCCCAGCATTTT.

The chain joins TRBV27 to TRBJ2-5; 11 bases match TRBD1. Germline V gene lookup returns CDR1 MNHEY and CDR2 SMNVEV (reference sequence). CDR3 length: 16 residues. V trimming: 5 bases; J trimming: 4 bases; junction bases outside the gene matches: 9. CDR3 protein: CASSPAPDRGRETQYF. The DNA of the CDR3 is TGTGCCAGCAGTCCCGCCCCGGACAGGGGGCGAGAGACCCAGTACTTC.

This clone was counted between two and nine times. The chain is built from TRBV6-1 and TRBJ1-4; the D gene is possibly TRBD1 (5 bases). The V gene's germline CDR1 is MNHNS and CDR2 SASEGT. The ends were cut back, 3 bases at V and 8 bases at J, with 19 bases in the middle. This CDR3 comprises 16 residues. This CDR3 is CASSDTKGRGREKLFF. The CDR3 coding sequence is TGTGCCAGCAGTGATACGAAGGGGCGAGGACGAGAAAAACTGTTTTTT.

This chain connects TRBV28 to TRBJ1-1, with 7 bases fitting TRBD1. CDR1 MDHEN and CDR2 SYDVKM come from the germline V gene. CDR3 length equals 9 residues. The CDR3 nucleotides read TGTCTAATGGACAGGGAAGCTTTCTTT. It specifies CLMDREAFF.

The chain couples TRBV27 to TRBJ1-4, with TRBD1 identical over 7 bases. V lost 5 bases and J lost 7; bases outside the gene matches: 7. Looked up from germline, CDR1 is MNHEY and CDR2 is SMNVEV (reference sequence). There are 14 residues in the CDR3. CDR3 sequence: CASSLGTEGEKLFF. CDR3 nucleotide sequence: TGTGCCAGCAGTCTCGGGACAGAAGGTGAAAAACTGTTTTTT.

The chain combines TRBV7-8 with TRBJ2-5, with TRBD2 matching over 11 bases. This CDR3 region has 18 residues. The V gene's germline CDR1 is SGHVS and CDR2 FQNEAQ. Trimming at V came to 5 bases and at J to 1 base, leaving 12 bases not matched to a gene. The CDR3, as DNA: TGTGCCAGCAGCCCGAGGACTAGCGGGCTTGCCTTCCAAGAGACCCAGTACTTC. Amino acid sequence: CASSPRTSGLAFQETQYF.

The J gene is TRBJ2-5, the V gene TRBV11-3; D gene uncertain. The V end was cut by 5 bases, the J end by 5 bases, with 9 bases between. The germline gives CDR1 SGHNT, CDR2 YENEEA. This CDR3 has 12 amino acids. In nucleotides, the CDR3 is TGTGCCAGCAGCCGGTTGGAGGAGACCCAGTACTTC. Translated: CASSRLEETQYF.

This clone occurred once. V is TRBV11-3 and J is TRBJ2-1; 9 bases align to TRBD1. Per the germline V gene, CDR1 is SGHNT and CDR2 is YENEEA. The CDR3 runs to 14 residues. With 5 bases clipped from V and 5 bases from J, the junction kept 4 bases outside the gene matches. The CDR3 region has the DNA TGTGCCAGCAGCGCGAGGACAGGGGACAATGAGCAGTTCTTC. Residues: CASSARTGDNEQFF.

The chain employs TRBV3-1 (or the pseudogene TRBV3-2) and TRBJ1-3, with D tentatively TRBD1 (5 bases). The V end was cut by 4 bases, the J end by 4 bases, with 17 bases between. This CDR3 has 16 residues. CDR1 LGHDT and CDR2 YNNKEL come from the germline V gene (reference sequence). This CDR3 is CASSPHPGQRGNTIYF. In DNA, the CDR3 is TGTGCCAGCAGCCCCCACCCAGGGCAGAGGGGAAACACCATATATTTT.

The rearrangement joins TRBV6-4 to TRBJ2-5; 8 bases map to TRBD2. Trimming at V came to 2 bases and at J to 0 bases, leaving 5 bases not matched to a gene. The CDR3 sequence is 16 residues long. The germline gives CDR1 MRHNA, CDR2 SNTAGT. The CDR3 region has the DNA TGTGCCAGCAGTGACCTAGTAGCGGGGAACCAAGAGACCCAGTACTTC. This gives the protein CASSDLVAGNQETQYF.

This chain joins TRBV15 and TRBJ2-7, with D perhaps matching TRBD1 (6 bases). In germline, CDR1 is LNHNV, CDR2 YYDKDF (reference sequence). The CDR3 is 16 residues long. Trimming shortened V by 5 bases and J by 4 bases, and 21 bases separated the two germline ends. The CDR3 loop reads CATSRETGLAIYEQYF. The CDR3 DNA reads TGTGCCACCAGCCGTGAAACAGGGCTAGCCATTTACGAGCAGTACTTC.

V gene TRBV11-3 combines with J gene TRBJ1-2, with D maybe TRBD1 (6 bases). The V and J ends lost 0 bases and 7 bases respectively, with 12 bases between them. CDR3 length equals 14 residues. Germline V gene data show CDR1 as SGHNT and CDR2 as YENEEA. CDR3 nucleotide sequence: TGTGCCAGCAGCTTAGATGGGCAGGGGTTTGGCTACACCTTC. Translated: CASSLDGQGFGYTF.

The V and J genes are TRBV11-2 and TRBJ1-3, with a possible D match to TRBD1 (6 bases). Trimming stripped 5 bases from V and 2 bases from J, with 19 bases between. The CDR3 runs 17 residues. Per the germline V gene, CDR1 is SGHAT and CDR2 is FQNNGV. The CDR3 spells CASSPEGGGGTGNTIYF. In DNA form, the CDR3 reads TGTGCCAGCAGCCCCGAAGGGGGGGGAGGAACTGGAAACACCATATATTTT. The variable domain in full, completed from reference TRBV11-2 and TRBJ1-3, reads EAGVAQSPRYKIIEKRQSVAFWCNPISGHATLYWYQQILGQGPKLLIQFQNNGVVDDSQLPKDRFSAERLKGVDSTLKIQPAKLEDSAVYLCASSPEGGGGTGNTIYFGEGSWLTVV.